Listed here are 5 T cell receptor beta chains from one sample, sequenced in a study of regulatory T cells in long-lasting Graves disease. The TCR beta library used iRepertoire HTBI primers with Arm-PCR amplification of CDR3. TCRdb passed the multiplex PCR reads through MiXCR, listing each CDR3 protein once. The data show roughly 500,000 distinct CDR3 sequences, with about 13% seen just once and about 9.1% held by the top ten. Regarding time point: newly diagnosed GD, antithyroid drugs for less than 3 months. RNA from PBMCs was the source of the TCR library. These data were also reused for a study on T cells in Graves' hyperthyroidism and ophthalmopathy.

The input for sequencing was peripheral blood mononuclear cells (PBMCs), taken at new diagnosis, from a patient treated with antithyroid drugs. These receptors were obtained from a man aged 30 to 45 with Graves disease.

This clonotype was counted a few times. The rearrangement links TRBV4-1 to TRBJ1-5; D is ambiguous. This CDR3 is 16 amino acids long. V was clipped by 2 bases and J by 2 bases, with 13 bases between them. From germline, CDR1 is MGHRA and CDR2 YSYEKL. CDR3 coding DNA: TGCGCCAGCAGCCAAATCCGAAGCAGGCGCAATCAGCCCCAGCATTTT. Amino acids: CASSQIRSRRNQPQHF.

The CDR3 DNA reads TGCGCCAGCTCCTCCAGACAGTTGGACCCCTACGAGCAGTACTTC. It is translated as CASSSRQLDPYEQYF. The V call is TRBV5-1, the J call TRBJ2-7; the D gene is possibly TRBD1 (5 bases). Germline V CDR1 and CDR2: SGHRS, YFSETQ. The V gene lost 7 bases and the J gene lost 2 bases, with 19 bases spanning the gap. The CDR3 length is 15 residues.

This clonotype came up many times. The J gene is TRBJ2-7, the V gene TRBV29-1; tentative D call: TRBD1 (5 bases). This CDR3 has 16 residues. V gave up 2 bases and J gave up 0 bases, with 17 bases separating them. In germline, CDR1 is SQVTM, CDR2 ANQGSEA. This CDR3 is CSVELFGQGRSYEQYF. DNA for the CDR3: TGCAGCGTTGAACTATTTGGGCAGGGTCGCTCCTACGAGCAGTACTTC.

This clonotype was seen at least ten times. The rearrangement uses TRBV2 and TRBJ1-4, with D tentatively TRBD1 (5 bases). CDR1 and CDR2 (germline): SNHLY, FYNNEI. This CDR3 spans 17 amino acids. With 3 bases removed from V and 0 bases from J, the gap between germline ends came to 14 bases. This chain's CDR3 is CASSERRPRATNEKLFF. CDR3 coding DNA: TGTGCCAGCAGTGAGAGGCGCCCCAGGGCAACTAATGAAAAACTGTTTTTT.

There are many counts of this clonotype. The chain uses TRBV27 and TRBJ2-1; TRBD1 agrees at 9 bases. V gave up 10 bases and J gave up 8 bases; unmatched junction bases: 21. Germline V CDR1 and CDR2: MNHEY, SMNVEV (reference sequence). The CDR3 runs 17 residues. The CDR3 reads CATLDRGLGGAMDEQFF. In nucleotides, the CDR3 is TGTGCCACCTTGGACAGGGGTTTAGGCGGGGCTATGGATGAGCAGTTCTTC.